This is a list of T cell receptor beta chains from one sample in a study of early T cells in non-severe SARS-CoV-2 infection. Using its own MiXCR run on the 5' RACE reads, TCRdb lists one record per CDR3 protein. The table has about 57,000 distinct CDR3 sequences, over 10% seen once; the top ten hold around 4.5%. The sample comprised whole blood. The origin of the receptors is an adult who was a healthcare worker with PCR-confirmed SARS-CoV-2 infection or an uninfected control (not recorded which). Each CDR3 is given with its conserved first and last residue. Fields, in order: CDR3 protein, CDR3 DNA, D gene, J gene, V gene, clone size. D genes are given only for firm matches. Clone size is not always given. Where it is, it says once, few, many or a class for expanded clones.

cdr3_aa: CASSPGQRAWETQYF
cdr3_nt: TGCGCCAGCAGCCCGGGACAACGGGCCTGGGAGACCCAGTACTTC
d_call: .
j_call: TRBJ2-5
v_call: TRBV5-1
clone_size: many

cdr3_aa: CASSHRPNHEQYF
cdr3_nt: TGTGCCAGCAGCCACCGACCCAACCACGAGCAGTACTTC
d_call: .
j_call: TRBJ2-7
v_call: TRBV3-1
clone_size: .

cdr3_aa: CASSQEGRDGYEQYF
cdr3_nt: TGTGCCAGCAGCCAAGAGGGGAGGGATGGTTACGAGCAGTACTTC
d_call: TRBD2
j_call: TRBJ2-7
v_call: TRBV13
clone_size: few

cdr3_aa: CASSRQSLGGGEELFF
cdr3_nt: TGTGCCAGCAGCCGCCAATCCCTGGGGGGCGGAGAGGAGCTGTTTTTT
d_call: .
j_call: TRBJ2-2
v_call: TRBV3-1
clone_size: many

cdr3_aa: CASSLGLAGISTDTQYF
cdr3_nt: TGCGCCAGCAGCTTGGGGCTAGCGGGGATCAGCACAGATACGCAGTATTTT
d_call: TRBD2
j_call: TRBJ2-3
v_call: TRBV5-1
clone_size: many

cdr3_aa: CASSQPGQGFSPLHF
cdr3_nt: TGCGCCAGCAGCCAACCGGGACAGGGGTTCTCACCCCTCCACTTT
d_call: TRBD1
j_call: TRBJ1-6
v_call: TRBV4-1
clone_size: .

cdr3_aa: CASRPGTRFNEQFF
cdr3_nt: TGTGCCAGCAGACCCGGGACAAGATTCAATGAGCAGTTCTTC
d_call: .
j_call: TRBJ2-1
v_call: TRBV6-5
clone_size: few

cdr3_aa: CASSQEGLAGYNEQFF
cdr3_nt: TGCGCCAGCAGCCAAGAGGGACTAGCGGGATACAATGAGCAGTTCTTC
d_call: TRBD2
j_call: TRBJ2-1
v_call: TRBV4-3
clone_size: many

cdr3_aa: CSARAPGHQYNEQFF
cdr3_nt: TGCAGTGCTAGAGCCCCGGGCCACCAATACAATGAGCAGTTCTTC
d_call: .
j_call: TRBJ2-1
v_call: TRBV20-1
clone_size: .

cdr3_aa: CASSLLLASGGLSETQYF
cdr3_nt: TGTGCCAGCAGCCTCCTGTTGGCTAGCGGGGGGCTGTCGGAGACCCAGTACTTC
d_call: TRBD2
j_call: TRBJ2-5
v_call: TRBV11-2
clone_size: .

cdr3_aa: CASSVGGTGHNEQFF
cdr3_nt: TGTGCCAGCAGTGTGGGCGGGACAGGGCACAATGAGCAGTTCTTC
d_call: TRBD1
j_call: TRBJ2-1
v_call: TRBV2
clone_size: many

cdr3_aa: CASSQVPHSTDTQYF
cdr3_nt: TGCGCCAGCAGCCAAGTTCCTCATAGCACAGATACGCAGTATTTT
d_call: .
j_call: TRBJ2-3
v_call: TRBV4-3
clone_size: few

cdr3_aa: CASSVGQGDNIQYF
cdr3_nt: TGTGCCAGCAGCGTAGGACAGGGGGACAACATTCAGTACTTC
d_call: TRBD1
j_call: TRBJ2-4
v_call: TRBV9
clone_size: .

cdr3_aa: CASSRPEGRKDSPLHF
cdr3_nt: TGTGCCAGCAGCCGCCCCGAGGGGAGAAAGGATTCACCCCTCCACTTT
d_call: .
j_call: TRBJ1-6
v_call: TRBV7-9
clone_size: many

cdr3_aa: CASSYSPNTGEWETQYF
cdr3_nt: TGTGCCAGCAGTTACTCGCCAAATACGGGGGAATGGGAGACCCAGTACTTC
d_call: .
j_call: TRBJ2-5
v_call: TRBV6-6
clone_size: few

cdr3_aa: CSAPGTSGGQETQYF
cdr3_nt: TGCAGTGCTCCTGGGACTAGCGGGGGGCAAGAGACCCAGTACTTC
d_call: TRBD2
j_call: TRBJ2-5
v_call: TRBV20-1
clone_size: many

cdr3_aa: CASSQDLGGEQYF
cdr3_nt: TGCGCCAGCAGCCAAGATCTTGGGGGTGAGCAGTACTTC
d_call: .
j_call: TRBJ2-7
v_call: TRBV4-1
clone_size: many

cdr3_aa: CASSLMAVGEKLFF
cdr3_nt: TGTGCCAGCAGCTTAATGGCAGTCGGAGAAAAACTGTTTTTT
d_call: .
j_call: TRBJ1-4
v_call: TRBV7-9
clone_size: .

cdr3_aa: CASSLSAEAFF
cdr3_nt: TGTGCCAGCAGCTTGTCGGCTGAAGCTTTCTTT
d_call: .
j_call: TRBJ1-1
v_call: TRBV7-9
clone_size: few

cdr3_aa: CASSAGLYYEQYF
cdr3_nt: TGTGCCAGCAGCGCCGGGCTTTACTACGAGCAGTACTTC
d_call: .
j_call: TRBJ2-7
v_call: TRBV6-1
clone_size: many

cdr3_aa: CASSQEKGTVYEQYF
cdr3_nt: TGCGCCAGCAGCCAAGAGAAGGGAACAGTCTACGAGCAGTACTTC
d_call: .
j_call: TRBJ2-7
v_call: TRBV4-3
clone_size: .

cdr3_aa: CASSVAIKDTQYF
cdr3_nt: TGTGCCAGCAGCGTCGCTATAAAGGATACGCAGTATTTT
d_call: .
j_call: TRBJ2-3
v_call: TRBV9
clone_size: many

cdr3_aa: CSATIGGGTDTQYF
cdr3_nt: TGCAGTGCCACCATCGGGGGGGGCACAGATACGCAGTATTTT
d_call: TRBD2
j_call: TRBJ2-3
v_call: TRBV20-1
clone_size: .

cdr3_aa: CAISRDRGSEQYF
cdr3_nt: TGTGCCATCAGCCGGGACAGGGGGAGCGAGCAGTACTTC
d_call: TRBD1
j_call: TRBJ2-7
v_call: TRBV10-3
clone_size: many

cdr3_aa: CASSVSPGPQETQYF
cdr3_nt: TGTGCCAGCAGCGTGTCTCCAGGACCCCAAGAGACCCAGTACTTC
d_call: .
j_call: TRBJ2-5
v_call: TRBV5-4
clone_size: .

cdr3_aa: CASSYTTGKSGLASFF
cdr3_nt: TGTGCCAGCAGTTATACCACAGGGAAGAGTGGGTTGGCGTCTTTCTTT
d_call: .
j_call: TRBJ1-1
v_call: TRBV6-2/TRBV6-3
clone_size: many

cdr3_aa: CASRGTGLDSYEQYF
cdr3_nt: TGTGCCAGCAGGGGGACAGGGTTGGACTCCTACGAGCAGTACTTC
d_call: TRBD1
j_call: TRBJ2-7
v_call: TRBV3-1
clone_size: many

cdr3_aa: CASSVSGRAEQFF
cdr3_nt: TGTGCCAGCAGCGTTTCAGGGAGGGCTGAGCAGTTCTTC
d_call: TRBD2
j_call: TRBJ2-1
v_call: TRBV9
clone_size: many

cdr3_aa: CASSLGARETQYF
cdr3_nt: TGTGCCAGCAGCTTGGGGGCCCGGGAGACCCAGTACTTC
d_call: .
j_call: TRBJ2-5
v_call: TRBV5-6
clone_size: .

cdr3_aa: CASSTYKNTEAFF
cdr3_nt: TGTGCCAGCAGCACGTACAAGAACACTGAAGCTTTCTTT
d_call: .
j_call: TRBJ1-1
v_call: TRBV7-2
clone_size: .

cdr3_aa: CASTNPTGGSAEAFF
cdr3_nt: TGTGCCAGCACCAATCCGACAGGGGGCTCGGCTGAAGCTTTCTTT
d_call: TRBD1
j_call: TRBJ1-1
v_call: TRBV2
clone_size: .

cdr3_aa: CASSLVRGSGGTYNEQFF
cdr3_nt: TGTGCCAGCAGTTTAGTCCGAGGGAGCGGGGGGACCTACAATGAGCAGTTCTTC
d_call: TRBD2
j_call: TRBJ2-1
v_call: TRBV12-3/TRBV12-4
clone_size: many

cdr3_aa: CASSRTGGSYGYTF
cdr3_nt: TGTGCCAGCAGTCGCACCGGGGGCAGCTATGGCTACACCTTC
d_call: .
j_call: TRBJ1-2
v_call: TRBV6-5
clone_size: few

cdr3_aa: CASTPTEITDTQYF
cdr3_nt: TGTGCCAGCACCCCCACAGAGATTACAGATACGCAGTATTTT
d_call: .
j_call: TRBJ2-3
v_call: TRBV7-2
clone_size: many

cdr3_aa: CSGQGGTGELFF
cdr3_nt: TGCAGCGGACAGGGCGGCACCGGGGAGCTGTTTTTT
d_call: TRBD1
j_call: TRBJ2-2
v_call: TRBV29-1
clone_size: .

cdr3_aa: CASSEVAQGTDTQYF
cdr3_nt: TGTGCCAGCAGTGAAGTAGCACAGGGGACAGATACGCAGTATTTT
d_call: TRBD1
j_call: TRBJ2-3
v_call: TRBV2
clone_size: .

cdr3_aa: CASSPPRTGSQGNSPLHF
cdr3_nt: TGTGCCAGCAGCCCGCCTAGGACAGGGTCTCAGGGTAATTCACCCCTCCACTTT
d_call: TRBD1
j_call: TRBJ1-6
v_call: TRBV5-6
clone_size: many

cdr3_aa: CASSDQGDYGYTF
cdr3_nt: TGTGCCAGCAGCGATCAGGGGGACTATGGCTACACCTTC
d_call: TRBD1
j_call: TRBJ1-2
v_call: TRBV7-6
clone_size: many